This T cell receptor (beta chain) came from a study of immune evolution from preneoplasia to lung adenocarcinoma. Germline values: CDR1 SGHRS, CDR2 YFSETQ. CDR3 length: 12 amino acids. Trimming took 4 bases from V and 7 from J, leaving 11 bases between them. Clones were read by immunoSEQ multiplex PCR, and TCRdb kept only the in-frame ones, dropping some. Among about 9,400 clones listed, 90% were seen once. The receptor was derived from a person aged 70 to 79 with invasive lung adenocarcinoma. The genes are TRBV5-1 and TRBJ1-2; D is undetermined. Sequenced: FFPE invasive lung adenocarcinoma tissue. CDR3 sequence (DNA): TGCGCCAGCAGCGAAGACTCGATTGGCTACACCTTC. The encoded protein is CASSEDSIGYTF.